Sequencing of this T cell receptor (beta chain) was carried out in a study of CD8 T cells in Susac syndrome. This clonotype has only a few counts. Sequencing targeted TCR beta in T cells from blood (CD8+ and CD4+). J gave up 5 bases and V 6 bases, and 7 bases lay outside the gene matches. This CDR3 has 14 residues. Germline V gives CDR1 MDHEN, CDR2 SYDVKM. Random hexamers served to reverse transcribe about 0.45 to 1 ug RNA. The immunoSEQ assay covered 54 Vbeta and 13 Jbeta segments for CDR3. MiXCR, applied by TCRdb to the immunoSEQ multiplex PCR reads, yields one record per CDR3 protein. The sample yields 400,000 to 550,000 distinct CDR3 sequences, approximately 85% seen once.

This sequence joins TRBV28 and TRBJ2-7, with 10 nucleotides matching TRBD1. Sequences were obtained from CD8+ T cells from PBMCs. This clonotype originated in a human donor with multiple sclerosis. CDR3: CASSPGQGLHEQYF. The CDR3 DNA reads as TGTGCCAGCAGCCCGGGACAGGGGTTACACGAGCAGTACTTC. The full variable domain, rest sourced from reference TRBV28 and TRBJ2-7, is DVKVTQSSRYLVKRTGEKVFLECVQDMDHENMFWYRQDPGLGLRLIYFSYDVKMKEKGDIPEGYSVSREKKERFSLILESASTNQTSMYLCASSPGQGLHEQYFGPGTRLTVT.